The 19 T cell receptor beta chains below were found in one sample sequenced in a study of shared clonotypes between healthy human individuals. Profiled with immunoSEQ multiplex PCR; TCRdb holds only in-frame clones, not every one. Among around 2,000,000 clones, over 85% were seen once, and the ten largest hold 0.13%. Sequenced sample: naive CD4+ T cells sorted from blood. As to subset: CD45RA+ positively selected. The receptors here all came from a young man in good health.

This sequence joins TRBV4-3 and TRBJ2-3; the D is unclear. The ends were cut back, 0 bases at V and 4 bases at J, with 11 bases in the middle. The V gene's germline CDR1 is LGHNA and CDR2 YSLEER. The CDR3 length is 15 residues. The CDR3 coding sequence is TGCGCCAGCAGCCAAGATCCAGCGAAAGCAGATACGCAGTATTTT. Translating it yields CASSQDPAKADTQYF.

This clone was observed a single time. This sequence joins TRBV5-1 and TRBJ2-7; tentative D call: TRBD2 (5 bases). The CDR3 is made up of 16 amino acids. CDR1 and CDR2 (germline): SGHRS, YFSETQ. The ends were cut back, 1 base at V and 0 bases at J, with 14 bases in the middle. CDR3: CASSLSGGRSSYEQYF. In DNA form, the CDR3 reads TGCGCCAGCAGCTTGTCGGGCGGGCGCAGCTCCTACGAGCAGTACTTC.

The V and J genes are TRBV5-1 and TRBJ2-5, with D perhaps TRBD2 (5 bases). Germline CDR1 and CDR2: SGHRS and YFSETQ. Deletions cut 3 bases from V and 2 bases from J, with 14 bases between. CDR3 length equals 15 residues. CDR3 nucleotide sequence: TGCGCCAGCAGCTCACAACCGGGATATCAAGAGACCCAGTACTTC. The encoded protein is CASSSQPGYQETQYF.

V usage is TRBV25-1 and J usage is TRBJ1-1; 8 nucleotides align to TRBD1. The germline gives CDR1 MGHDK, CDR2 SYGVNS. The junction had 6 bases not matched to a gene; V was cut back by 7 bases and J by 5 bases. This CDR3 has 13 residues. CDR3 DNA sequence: TGTGCCAGCACCGGACAGGGAGGGACTGAAGCTTTCTTT. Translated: CASTGQGGTEAFF.

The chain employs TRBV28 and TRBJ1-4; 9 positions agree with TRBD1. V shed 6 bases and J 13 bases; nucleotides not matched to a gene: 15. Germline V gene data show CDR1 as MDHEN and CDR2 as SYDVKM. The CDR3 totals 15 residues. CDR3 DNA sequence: TGTGCCAGCAGCCTAGTGGGACAGGGACGTCAAGGACTGTTTTTT. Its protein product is CASSLVGQGRQGLFF.

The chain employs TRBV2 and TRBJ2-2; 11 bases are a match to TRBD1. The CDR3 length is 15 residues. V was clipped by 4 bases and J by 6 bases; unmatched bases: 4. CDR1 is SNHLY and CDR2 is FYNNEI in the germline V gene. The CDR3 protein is CASSVRTGGPGELFF. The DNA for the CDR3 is TGTGCCAGCAGTGTCAGGACAGGGGGCCCCGGGGAGCTGTTTTTT.

The CDR3 bases are TGTGCCAGCAGCTTGGGAGGCAGGGGGCAGGGCGAGCAGTACTTC. It codes for CASSLGGRGQGEQYF. The J gene is TRBJ2-7, the V gene TRBV5-5; 8 positions agree with TRBD1. Germline CDR1 SGHKS, CDR2 YYEKEE (reference sequence). This CDR3 spans 15 amino acids. V was pared by 0 bases and J by 6 bases, with 8 bases of the junction left unmatched. Together with reference TRBV5-5 and TRBJ2-7, the CDR3 gives the full variable domain: DAGVTQSPTHLIKTRGQQVTLRCSPISGHKSVSWYQQVLGQGPQFIFQYYEKEERGRGNFPDRFSARQFPNYSSELNVNALLLGDSALYLCASSLGGRGQGEQYFGPGTRLTVT.

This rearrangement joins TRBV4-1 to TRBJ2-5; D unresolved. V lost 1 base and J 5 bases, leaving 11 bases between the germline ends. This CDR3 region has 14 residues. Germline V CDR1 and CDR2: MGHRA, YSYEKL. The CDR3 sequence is CASSQGEARETQYF. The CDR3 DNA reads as TGCGCCAGCAGCCAAGGAGAAGCGAGGGAGACCCAGTACTTC.

The CDR3: CASSDLGGSSYNEQFF. CDR3 sequence (DNA): TGTGCCAGCAGTGATCTGGGCGGGAGCTCCTACAATGAGCAGTTCTTC. This chain uses TRBV25-1 with TRBJ2-1; 7 nucleotides line up with TRBD2. The germline gives CDR1 MGHDK, CDR2 SYGVNS. The CDR3 runs to 16 residues. The junction had 5 bases not matched to a gene; V was cut back by 3 bases and J by 0 bases.

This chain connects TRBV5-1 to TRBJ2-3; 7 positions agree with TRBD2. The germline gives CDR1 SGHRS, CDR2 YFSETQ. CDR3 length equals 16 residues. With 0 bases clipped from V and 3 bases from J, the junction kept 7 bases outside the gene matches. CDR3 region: CASSLVGGSGTDTQYF. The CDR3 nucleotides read TGCGCCAGCAGCTTGGTCGGGGGGAGTGGGACAGATACGCAGTATTTT.

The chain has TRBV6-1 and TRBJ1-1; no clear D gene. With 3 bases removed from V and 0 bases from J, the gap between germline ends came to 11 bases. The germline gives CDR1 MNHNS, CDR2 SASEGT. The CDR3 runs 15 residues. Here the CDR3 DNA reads TGTGCCAGCAGTGACTTCCTCCGCATGAACACTGAAGCTTTCTTT. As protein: CASSDFLRMNTEAFF.

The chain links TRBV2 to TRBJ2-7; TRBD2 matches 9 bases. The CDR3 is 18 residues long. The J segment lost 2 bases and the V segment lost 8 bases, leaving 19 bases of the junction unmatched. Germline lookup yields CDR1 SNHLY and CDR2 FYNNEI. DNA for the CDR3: TGTGCCAGCGTCTCAATGAGGTTAAGACTAGCGGAGACCTACGAGCAGTACTTC. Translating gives CASVSMRLRLAETYEQYF.

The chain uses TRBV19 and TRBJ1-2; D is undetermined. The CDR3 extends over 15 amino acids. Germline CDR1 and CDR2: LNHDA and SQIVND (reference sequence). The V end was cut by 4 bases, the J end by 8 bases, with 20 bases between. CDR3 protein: CASSKEQPFVGGYTF. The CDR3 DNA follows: TGTGCCAGTAGTAAGGAACAGCCCTTCGTGGGAGGCTACACCTTC. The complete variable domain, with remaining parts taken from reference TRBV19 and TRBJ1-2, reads DGGITQSPKYLFRKEGQNVTLSCEQNLNHDAMYWYRQDPGQGLRLIYYSQIVNDFQKGDIAEGYSVSREKKESFPLTVTSAQKNPTAFYLCASSKEQPFVGGYTFGSGTRLTVV.

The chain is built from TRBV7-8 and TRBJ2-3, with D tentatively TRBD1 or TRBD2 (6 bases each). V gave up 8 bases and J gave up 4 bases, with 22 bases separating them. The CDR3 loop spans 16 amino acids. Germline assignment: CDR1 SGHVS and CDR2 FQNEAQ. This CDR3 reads CASRPYGGLGSDTQYF. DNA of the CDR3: TGTGCCAGCCGCCCCTATGGGGGGCTGGGGTCAGATACGCAGTATTTT.

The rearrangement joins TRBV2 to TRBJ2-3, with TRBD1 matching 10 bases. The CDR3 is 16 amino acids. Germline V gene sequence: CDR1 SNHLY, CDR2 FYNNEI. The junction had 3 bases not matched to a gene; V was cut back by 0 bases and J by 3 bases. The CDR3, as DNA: TGTGCCAGCAGTGAAGCGCGGGGACAGGGGACAGATACGCAGTATTTT. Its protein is CASSEARGQGTDTQYF.

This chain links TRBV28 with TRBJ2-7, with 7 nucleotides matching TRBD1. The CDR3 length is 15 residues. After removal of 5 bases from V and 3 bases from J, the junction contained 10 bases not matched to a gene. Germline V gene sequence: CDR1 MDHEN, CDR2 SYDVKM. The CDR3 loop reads CASSQQGVRVYEQYF. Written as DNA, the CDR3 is TGTGCCAGCAGTCAGCAGGGGGTTCGGGTCTACGAGCAGTACTTC.

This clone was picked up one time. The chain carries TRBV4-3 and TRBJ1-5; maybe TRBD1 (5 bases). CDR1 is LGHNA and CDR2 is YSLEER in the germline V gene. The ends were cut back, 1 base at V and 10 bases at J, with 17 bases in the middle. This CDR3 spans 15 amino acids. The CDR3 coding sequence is TGCGCCAGCAGCCAAGTAGTCTGGGGCCCTTACCCCCAGCATTTT. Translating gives CASSQVVWGPYPQHF.

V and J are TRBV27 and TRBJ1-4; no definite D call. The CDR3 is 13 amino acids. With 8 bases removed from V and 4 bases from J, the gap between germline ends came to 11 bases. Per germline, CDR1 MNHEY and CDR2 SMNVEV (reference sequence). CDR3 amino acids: CASGGRNNEKLFF. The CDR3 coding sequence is TGTGCCAGCGGCGGACGGAATAATGAAAAACTGTTTTTT.

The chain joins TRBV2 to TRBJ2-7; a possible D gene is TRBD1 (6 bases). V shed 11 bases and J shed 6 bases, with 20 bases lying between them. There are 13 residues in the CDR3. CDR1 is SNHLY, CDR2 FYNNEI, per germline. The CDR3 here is CASRGQGLSEQYF. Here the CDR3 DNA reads TGTGCCTCCCGAGGGCAGGGGTTGTCCGAGCAGTACTTC.